This T cell receptor (beta chain) emerged from a study of technical replicates of blood from a handful of donors. Repertoires were generated with immunoSEQ multiplex PCR, while TCRdb's copy carries only in-frame clones and drops some. The data show about 75,000 clones, approximately 96% seen once. Looked up from germline, CDR1 is SGHTS and CDR2 is YDEGEE. CDR3 length: 14 amino acids. Trimming shortened V by 2 bases and J by 6 bases, and 15 bases separated the two germline ends. Sequenced input: T cells isolated from PBMCs. V is TRBV5-8 and J is TRBJ2-7; possibly TRBD1 for D (5 bases). The sequence derives from a human donor in good health. The CDR3 region is CASSFRQGLSEQYF. The CDR3 DNA is TGTGCCAGCAGCTTTCGCCAGGGTCTCTCCGAGCAGTACTTC. The full variable domain, completed using reference TRBV5-8 and TRBJ2-7, is EAGVTQSPTHLIKTRGQQATLRCSPISGHTSVYWYQQALGLGLQFLLWYDEGEERNRGNFPPRFSGRQFPNYSSELNVNALELEDSALYLCASSFRQGLSEQYFGPGTRLTVT.